These 8 T cell receptor beta chains originate from one sample sequenced in a study of blood T cell repertoires in COVID-19. Sequenced by immunoSEQ multiplex PCR; TCRdb stores in-frame clones only, minus some. The sample includes some 290,000 clones, 90% seen only once; the top ten take 2.9%. Input material: peripheral blood. The receptors derive from a woman aged 25 to 39 with COVID-19, enrolled during active disease.

The table lists this clone with a few counts. The chain couples TRBV23-1 to TRBJ1-6, with 11 bases that match TRBD1. TRBV23-1 is sorted into the ORF group, with uncertain function. This CDR3 is 17 amino acids long. V was clipped by 3 bases and J by 7 bases; unmatched bases: 8. In DNA, the CDR3 is TGCGCCAGCAGTCATTCCGGGACAGGGGGTTTCAATTCACCCCTCCACTTT. It encodes CASSHSGTGGFNSPLHF.

The V gene is TRBV5-6, the J gene TRBJ1-2; the match to TRBD1 covers 10 bases. Trimming removed 3 bases from V and 8 bases from J; junction bases left unmatched: 10. The germline V gene encodes CDR1 SGHDT and CDR2 YYEEEE. The CDR3 sequence is 15 residues long. The CDR3 bases are TGTGCCAGCAGCTCCCAGACAGGGGGCTGGGAAGGCTACACCTTC. Amino acid sequence: CASSSQTGGWEGYTF. The whole variable domain, filled in from reference TRBV5-6 and TRBJ1-2, reads DAGVTQSPTHLIKTRGQQVTLRCSPKSGHDTVSWYQQALGQGPQFIFQYYEEEERQRGNFPDRFSGHQFPNYSSELNVNALLLGDSALYLCASSSQTGGWEGYTFGSGTRLTVV.

This chain links TRBV6-5 with TRBJ2-7; D possibly corresponds to TRBD2 (6 bases). V shed 8 bases and J shed 1 base, with 12 bases lying between them. Per germline, CDR1 MNHEY and CDR2 SVGAGI. This CDR3 comprises 13 residues. CDR3 protein: CASQNAGSYEQYF. CDR3 nucleotide sequence: TGTGCCAGCCAAAATGCGGGATCCTACGAGCAGTACTTC.

The genes are TRBV5-1 and TRBJ1-5, with 8 bases identical to TRBD1. Losses at the gene ends were 3 bases for V and 2 bases for J; bases not matched to a gene: 4. The CDR3 has 15 amino acids. Germline CDR1 SGHRS, CDR2 YFSETQ. CDR3 loop: CASSSTGAGNQPQHF. DNA for the CDR3: TGCGCCAGCAGCTCGACAGGGGCGGGCAATCAGCCCCAGCATTTT.

This chain links TRBV16 with TRBJ1-1; D may be TRBD1 (6 bases). The ends were cut back, 4 bases at V and 8 bases at J, with 14 bases in the middle. This CDR3 comprises 13 residues. Germline V gene lookup returns CDR1 KGHSY and CDR2 FQNENV. CDR3: CASSPDWGTEAFF. In DNA, the CDR3 is TGTGCCAGCAGCCCTGACTGGGGGACAGAAGCTTTCTTT.

The chain employs TRBV2 and TRBJ1-2; no firm D call. Germline CDR1 SNHLY, CDR2 FYNNEI. The CDR3 consists of 13 residues. Between the trimmed V and J ends, which lost 3 bases and 1 base, there was a span of 6 bases. The CDR3 nucleotides are TGTGCCAGCAGTGACGGGGTTAACTATGGCTACACCTTC. Its protein product is CASSDGVNYGYTF. Variable domain in full (rest from reference TRBV2 and TRBJ1-2): EPEVTQTPSHQVTQMGQEVILRCVPISNHLYFYWYRQILGQKVEFLVSFYNNEISEKSEIFDDQFSVERPDGSNFTLKIRSTKLEDSAMYFCASSDGVNYGYTFGSGTRLTVV.

This clone came up once. The CDR3: CASSVGRGCEKLFF. CDR3 DNA: TGTGCCAGCAGTGTTGGAAGGGGGTGTGAAAAACTGTTTTTT. V and J are TRBV6-4 and TRBJ1-4; D is possibly TRBD1 (6 bases). Germline CDR1 reads MRHNA; CDR2 reads SNTAGT. The CDR3 length is 14 residues. Trimming shortened V by 4 bases and J by 7 bases, and 13 bases separated the two germline ends.

This clone was recorded once. The chain couples TRBV14 to TRBJ2-1; 8 positions agree with TRBD2. The CDR3 is 16 amino acids. CDR1 and CDR2 from the germline V gene are SGHDN and FVKESK. J was trimmed by 0 bases and V by 4 bases; bases with no gene match: 5. This chain's CDR3 is CASSPSSGASYNEQFF. The CDR3 DNA reads TGTGCCAGCAGCCCCAGTAGCGGGGCCTCCTACAATGAGCAGTTCTTC.